In this sample, the clone carrying this T cell receptor beta chain turned up many times. Clinicians made diagnoses from clinical symptoms, serum thyroxine, TRAb, thyroid ultrasound and orbital computed tomography. The entry originates in a study of Graves' ophthalmopathy and Graves' hyperthyroidism. TCR beta CDR3 regions were amplified from RNA transcripts. Second-round multiplex PCR came after first-round RT-PCR with HTBI primers. TCRdb reanalysed the multiplex PCR reads using MiXCR and keeps one entry per CDR3 protein. The table includes more than 300,000 distinct CDR3 sequences, approximately 17% detected once. V gave up 0 bases and J gave up 5 bases, with 14 bases separating them. The CDR3 loop spans 14 amino acids. In germline, CDR1 is SQVTM, CDR2 ANQGSEA.

This TCR came from an adult woman with stable Graves' hyperthyroidism. The rearrangement uses TRBV29-1 and TRBJ2-7, with TRBD2 as a possible D gene (5 bases). The sequenced sample was peripheral blood. CDR3 residues: CSVEDTTRAHEQYF. In nucleotides, the CDR3 is TGCAGCGTTGAAGATACGACGAGGGCCCACGAGCAGTACTTC.